This TCR beta chain was identified during a study of T cell repertoires in cytomegalovirus infection. This clonotype was counted between two and nine times. The antigen is not known. This CDR3 contains 15 residues. J gave up 6 bases and V 5 bases, and 10 bases lay outside the gene matches. CDR1 is SGHTA and CDR2 is FQGNSA in the germline V gene. General study results and limits: Dominating the ex vivo response were HLA-C-restricted CMV-specific TCR beta clonotypes. Summed frequency of shared TCR beta families picked out CMV carriers who also had the relevant HLA.

MiXCR, applied by TCRdb to the reads, yields one record per CDR3 protein. The data hold 150,000 to 200,000 distinct CDR3 sequences, with approximately 17% observed a single time. This sequence joins TRBV7-2 and TRBJ1-5; 7 bases line up with TRBD1. The origin of this receptor is a human donor in good health (CMV status not recorded). Some clones in this sample may be carry-over from other donors' samples. Sequenced input: CD8+ T cells from PBMCs. CDR3 protein: CASSITGDLGQPQHF. In DNA, the CDR3 is TGTGCCAGCAGCATCACAGGGGATTTGGGTCAGCCCCAGCATTTT.